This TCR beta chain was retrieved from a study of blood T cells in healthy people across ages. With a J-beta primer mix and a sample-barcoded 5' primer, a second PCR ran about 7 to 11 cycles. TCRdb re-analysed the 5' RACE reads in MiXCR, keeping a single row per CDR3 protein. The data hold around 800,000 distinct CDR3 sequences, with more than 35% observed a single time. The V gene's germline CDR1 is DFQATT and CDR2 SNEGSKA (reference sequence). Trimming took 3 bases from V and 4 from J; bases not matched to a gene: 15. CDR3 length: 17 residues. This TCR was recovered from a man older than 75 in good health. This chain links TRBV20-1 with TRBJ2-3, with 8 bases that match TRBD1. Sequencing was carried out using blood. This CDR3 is CSASGGYGQGAADTQYF. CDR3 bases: TGCAGTGCTAGTGGGGGTTATGGACAGGGAGCGGCAGATACGCAGTATTTT.